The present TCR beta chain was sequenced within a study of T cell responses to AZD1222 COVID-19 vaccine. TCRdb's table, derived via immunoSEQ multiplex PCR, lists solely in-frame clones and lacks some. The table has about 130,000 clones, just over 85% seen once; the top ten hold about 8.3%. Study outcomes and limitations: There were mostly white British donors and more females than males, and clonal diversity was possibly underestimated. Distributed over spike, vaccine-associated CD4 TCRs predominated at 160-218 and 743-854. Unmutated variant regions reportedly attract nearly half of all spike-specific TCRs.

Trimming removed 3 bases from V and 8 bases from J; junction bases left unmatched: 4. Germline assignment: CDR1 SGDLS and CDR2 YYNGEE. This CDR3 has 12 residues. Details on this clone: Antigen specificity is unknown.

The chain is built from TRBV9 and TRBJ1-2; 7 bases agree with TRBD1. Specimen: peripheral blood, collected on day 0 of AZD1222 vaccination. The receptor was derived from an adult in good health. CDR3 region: CASSADRVGYTF. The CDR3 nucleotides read TGTGCCAGCAGCGCCGACAGGGTCGGCTACACCTTC.